This TCR beta chain was recorded in a study of brain T cells in children with intractable seizures. Overall study results and limits: Pre-surgery blood may have been undersampled, hiding some clones. Patients' HCMV serostatus was unknown; virus specificity rests on CDR3 similarity alone.

The CDR3 loop spans 15 amino acids. CDR1 and CDR2 (germline): KGHDR, SFDVKD. V shed 4 bases and J 8 bases; nucleotides not matched to a gene: 6. Measured with immunoSEQ multiplex PCR; TCRdb has only the in-frame clones, and not every one. The repertoire holds 60,000 to 85,000 clones, about 93% seen once, with around 1.6% in the top ten. Before surgery, patients took at least one anti-epileptic drug. For this clone: Its specificity is not known.

The chain employs TRBV24-1 and TRBJ2-1; 11 bases are a match to TRBD1. The sequence came from a boy in the first two years of life with tuberous sclerosis and intractable seizures. Sequenced here: peripheral blood, sampled at surgery. The CDR3 sequence is CATSEAGTGGDEQFF. The CDR3 nucleotides read TGTGCCACCAGTGAAGCCGGGACAGGGGGTGATGAGCAGTTCTTC.